One and the same sample provided the 22 T cell receptor beta chains below, sequenced in a study of tumor and adjacent non-tumor tissue in lung cancer. The template was RNA from unsorted bulk tissue. The library came from three nested PCR rounds adapted from ARM-PCR protocols. MiXCR was run by TCRdb on the multiplex PCR reads, yielding one entry per CDR3 protein. Altogether tens of thousands of distinct CDR3 sequences are present, about three quarters being singletons, with the ten largest covering about 12%. The sequencing sample was made of lung tumor tissue. The receptors were gathered from a woman aged 50 to 60 with non-small cell lung cancer.

Comments on this clonotype: A read error may account for a junction end that differs from germline. This chain joins TRBV11-3 and TRBJ2-7; a weak D match, TRBD1 (6 bases). The germline V gene has CDR1 SGHNT and CDR2 YENEEA. The length of the CDR3 is 13 residues. CDR3 amino acids: CASSLRGCYEQYF. The CDR3 bases are TGTGCTAGCAGCTTGAGGGGGTGCTACGAGCAGTACTTC. The full variable domain, its missing parts supplied by reference TRBV11-3 and TRBJ2-7, is EAGVVQSPRYKIIEKKQPVAFWCNPISGHNTLYWYLQNLGQGPELLIRYENEEAVDDSQLPKDRFSAERLKGVDSTLKIQPAELGDSAVYLCASSLRGCYEQYFGPGTRLTVT.

A note on this clonotype: Germline and junction disagree at one end, which may indicate a read error. The rearrangement joins TRBV4-1 to TRBJ2-7; D tentatively reads TRBD1 or TRBD2 (5 bases each). CDR1 is MGHRA, CDR2 YSYEKL, per germline. The CDR3 extends over 15 amino acids. CDR3 in DNA: TGCGACAGCGGCCAAGATCCCGGACATTCATACGAGCAGTACTTC. This encodes CDSGQDPGHSYEQYF.

In its sample, this clonotype was seen a few times. The conserved phenylalanine or tryptophan is not found at the CDR3 terminus, so this likely reflects a read error. The chain uses TRBV29-1 and TRBJ2-5; D is perhaps TRBD2 (5 bases). CDR3 length: 12 residues. V lost 5 bases and J 3 bases, leaving 10 bases between the germline ends. The germline CDR1 and CDR2 sequences are SQVTM and ANQGSEA. The CDR3 loop is CSVRGSEETQYP. CDR3 sequence (DNA): TGCAGCGTTCGAGGGAGTGAAGAGACCCAGTACCCC.

On this clonotype: Mismatch with germline at one junction end may stem from a read error. V and J are TRBV28 and TRBJ2-5; 9 positions agree with TRBD2. The CDR3 has 15 amino acids. Germline V CDR1 and CDR2: MDHEN, SYDVKM. Here the CDR3 DNA reads TGTGTCAGCAGGCGATTAGCGGGAGAGGTGGAGACCCAGTACTTC. Its translation: CVSRRLAGEVETQYF.

This clonotype was seen at least ten times. The chain carries TRBV6-5 and TRBJ2-2; D perhaps matches TRBD2 (5 bases). With 6 bases removed from V and 3 bases from J, the gap between germline ends came to 11 bases. CDR1 MNHEY and CDR2 SVGAGI come from the germline V gene. The CDR3 extends over 14 amino acids. The CDR3 region has the DNA TGTGCCAGCAGAGGCGGGTTGGACACCGGGGAGCTGTTTTTT. It is translated as CASRGGLDTGELFF.

The count of this clonotype is one. The junction differs from germline at one of its ends, possibly a read error. The chain is built from TRBV4-1 and TRBJ2-1; D may be TRBD2 (5 bases). Germline V CDR1 and CDR2: MGHRA, YSYEKL. The CDR3 is made up of 16 amino acids. The CDR3 sequence: CASGQELGSSFNKQFF. CDR3 DNA: TGCGCCAGCGGCCAAGAGTTGGGGAGCTCCTTCAATAAGCAGTTCTTC.

This clonotype turned up a few times. One junction end does not reproduce the germline sequence, and a read error may be involved. The V gene is TRBV10-1, the J gene TRBJ2-2; D might be TRBD1 (6 bases). The CDR3 runs to 13 residues. The V gene's germline CDR1 is WNHNN and CDR2 SYGVQD (reference sequence). CDR3 nucleotide sequence: TGCGCCGGCAGCACAGGGACCTTTGGGGAGTTGTTTTTT. The encoded protein is CAGSTGTFGELFF.

This clonotype was seen just once. CDR3: CASTTGGEGFF. The DNA of the CDR3 is TGTGCCAGCACCACCGGGGGTGAGGGGTTCTTC. V usage is TRBV28 and J usage is TRBJ2-1; tentative D call: TRBD2 (6 bases). CDR1 MDHEN and CDR2 SYDVKM come from the germline V gene. This CDR3 contains 11 residues. Trimming removed 7 bases from V and 15 bases from J, with 16 bases in between.

Points on this clonotype: At one of its ends the junction is not consistent with the germline gene, which may arise from a read error. CDR3 protein: CACSVDSHQSQHF. Here the CDR3 DNA reads TGTGCCTGCAGCGTCGACAGCCATCAGTCCCAGCATTTT. The V call is TRBV14, the J call TRBJ1-5, with a tentative D call TRBD1 (5 bases). CDR3 length: 13 residues. Germline CDR1 reads SGHDN; CDR2 reads FVKESK. The full variable domain, completed using reference TRBV14 and TRBJ1-5, is EAGVTQFPSHSVIEKGQTVTLRCDPISGHDNLYWYRRVMGKEIKFLLHFVKESKQDESGMPNNRFLAERTGGTYSTLKVQPAELEDSGVYFCACSVDSHQSQHFGDGTRLSIL.

This rearrangement joins TRBV5-5 to TRBJ1-6; 9 positions match TRBD1. CDR1 and CDR2 from the germline V gene are SGHKS and YYEKEE (reference sequence). Unmatched junction bases numbered 7, after V lost 5 bases and J lost 7 bases. The CDR3 loop spans 15 amino acids. CDR3 nucleotides: TGTGCCAGCAGTATCACAGGGGGCTCGAATTCACCCCTCCACTTT. It translates to CASSITGGSNSPLHF.

As concerns this clonotype: The CDR3 carries no conserved terminal phenylalanine or tryptophan, so it likely arises from a read error. The chain has TRBV11-2 and TRBJ2-7; 8 bases align to TRBD1. The length of the CDR3 is 14 residues. CDR1 is SGHAT, CDR2 FQNNGV, per germline. As DNA, the CDR3 is TGTGCCAGTAGCTTAGAGACAGGGGCTGGGGAGCAGTACTAC. Amino acids: CASSLETGAGEQYY.

The chain is built from TRBV10-1 and TRBJ2-7; perhaps TRBD2 as D (5 bases). This CDR3 region has 12 residues. Trimming left V 9 bases short and J 0 bases short, with 9 bases between. Per the germline V gene, CDR1 is WNHNN and CDR2 is SYGVQD (reference sequence). As DNA, the CDR3 is TGCGCCAGTTGTGACTACTCCTACGAGCAGTACTTC. Protein: CASCDYSYEQYF.

Points on this clonotype: This may stem from a read error, because a much larger clone lies one nucleotide away. The J gene is TRBJ2-7, the V gene TRBV28; the D call may be TRBD1 or TRBD2 (6 bases each). This CDR3 region has 14 residues. Deletions cut 7 bases from V and 5 bases from J, with 18 bases between. Germline loops: CDR1 MDHEN, CDR2 SYDVKM. This CDR3 is CASNAMGGKHEQYF. The CDR3 region has the DNA TGTGCCAGCAATGCAATGGGGGGCAAACACGAGCAGTACTTC.

This clonotype was picked up many times. The gene calls are TRBV4-1 and TRBJ1-4; 8 nucleotides match TRBD1. V was pared by 8 bases and J by 8 bases, with 7 bases of the junction left unmatched. This CDR3 comprises 13 residues. Germline values: CDR1 MGHRA, CDR2 YSYEKL. CDR3: CASLDREAEKLFF. CDR3 nucleotides: TGCGCCAGCTTGGACAGGGAGGCGGAAAAACTGTTTTTT.

This clonotype was detected once. A much larger clone sits a single nucleotide away, making a read error possible. The genes are TRBV20-1 and TRBJ1-5, with 7 bases aligning to TRBD1. Germline assignment: CDR1 DFQATT and CDR2 SNEGSKA (reference sequence). Unmatched junction bases numbered 8, after V lost 7 bases and J lost 5 bases. The length of the CDR3 is 13 residues. DNA for the CDR3: TGCAGTGTTAAGGGACAGTTAGATCAGCCCCAGCATTTT. Translating gives CSVKGQLDQPQHF.

V usage is TRBV29-1 and J usage is TRBJ2-1, with D possibly matching TRBD1 (6 bases). The CDR3 loop spans 15 amino acids. V dropped 0 bases and J dropped 15 bases, with 24 bases sitting between them. Germline V gives CDR1 SQVTM, CDR2 ANQGSEA. The CDR3 DNA sequence: TGCAGCGTTGAAGATCGAAGGGGGTTCTACAATAAGCTGTTCTTC. It yields the protein CSVEDRRGFYNKLFF.

Of note for this clonotype: One end of the junction fails to match germline, which may point to a read error. The genes are TRBV4-1 and TRBJ2-7; D gene uncertain. CDR1 MGHRA and CDR2 YSYEKL come from the germline V gene. The CDR3 has 15 amino acids. Here the CDR3 DNA reads TGCGCCAGCAGCCAATGGTCCTCTCGTCTCGACGATCAGTACTTC. Translating gives CASSQWSSRLDDQYF.

The chain couples TRBV6-2 or TRBV6-3 to TRBJ2-2; the D gene is possibly TRBD1 (5 bases). Trimming removed 5 bases at V and 5 bases at J, with 18 bases between. This CDR3 is built from 16 residues. Germline CDR1 and CDR2: MNHEY and SVGEGT. CDR3 DNA: TGTGCCAGCAGTGGCCTTGGACACAGGCTGACCGGGGAGCTGTTTTTT. Residues: CASSGLGHRLTGELFF.

With regard to this clonotype: Since no conserved phenylalanine or tryptophan closes the CDR3, a read error is the likely cause. The chain employs TRBV29-1 and TRBJ2-1, with a weak D call TRBD2 (6 bases). The CDR3 totals 12 residues. Germline-derived CDR1 and CDR2 are SQVTM and ANQGSEA. CDR3 nucleotides: TGCAGTGTTCAGGCGGGGTACAATGAGCAGTTCTTA. It specifies CSVQAGYNEQFL.

Details on this clonotype: This may be a read error, as it is one base from a much larger clone. This chain joins TRBV7-9 and TRBJ2-1, with a possible D match to TRBD1 (6 bases). CDR1 SEHNR and CDR2 FQNEAQ come from the germline V gene (reference sequence). The CDR3 has 11 amino acids. The V and J ends lost 2 bases and 13 bases respectively, with 9 bases between them. The CDR3 sequence: CASSLQGNQFF. Here the CDR3 DNA reads TGTGCCAGCAGCTTACAGGGGAACCAGTTCTTC.

This clonotype was seen only once. The junction shows a germline mismatch at one end, possibly a read error. The J gene is TRBJ2-3, the V gene TRBV12-3 or TRBV12-4; 7 nucleotides agree with TRBD1. The CDR3 covers 17 residues. The CDR3 region has the DNA TGTGCCAGCAGTTTAGCGCTCGGGAAAGGGGGCACAGATACGCTGTATTTT. Translation gives CASSLALGKGGTDTLYF.

This clonotype was seen only a few times. The CDR3 does not end in the conserved phenylalanine or tryptophan, so this is likely a read error. This chain links TRBV4-1 with TRBJ2-5; D remains unclear. Germline V CDR1 and CDR2: MGHRA, YSYEKL. The CDR3 has 15 amino acids. Trimming took 1 base from V and 2 from J, leaving 11 bases between them. CDR3 residues: CASSQAETKQETQYS. As DNA, the CDR3 is TGCGCCAGCAGCCAAGCCGAGACCAAGCAAGAGACCCAGTACTCC.